A selection of T cell receptor beta chains follows, all from one sample in a study of Ad26.COV2.S vaccination and SARS-CoV-2 variants. Here immunoSEQ multiplex PCR was the method, and the copy in TCRdb shows in-frame clones only, minus some. There are approximately 400,000 clones in the sample; under 95% occur only once, and 3% to 5% lies in the top ten. The starting material was peripheral blood, obtained after recovery from COVID-19. The receptor set was obtained from a human donor who had recovered from COVID-19. The CDR3 runs from the conserved cysteine through the conserved F or W. The D gene is left open where the match is weak. The size field is filled for only some rows; it gives once, few, many or a size class.

J gene: TRBJ1-5; V gene: TRBV2; D gene: -; clone size: -; CDR3 protein: CASGGGGLQQHF; CDR3 DNA: TGTGCCAGCGGCGGGGGGGGCCTCCAGCAGCATTTT
J gene: TRBJ2-7; V gene: TRBV9; D gene: -; clone size: -; CDR3 protein: CASSVGGLLSSYEQYF; CDR3 DNA: TGTGCCAGCAGCGTAGGGGGGCTTCTCAGCTCCTACGAGCAGTACTTC
J gene: TRBJ2-2; V gene: TRBV3-1/TRBV3-2; D gene: -; clone size: -; CDR3 protein: CASSRNTGELFF; CDR3 DNA: TGTGCCAGCAGCCGAAACACCGGGGAGCTGTTTTTT
J gene: TRBJ2-1; V gene: TRBV7-2; D gene: TRBD1; clone size: -; CDR3 protein: CASSGGGQGFEQFF; CDR3 DNA: TGTGCCAGCAGCGGGGGTGGACAGGGTTTTGAGCAGTTCTTC
J gene: TRBJ1-2; V gene: TRBV4-3; D gene: -; clone size: many; CDR3 protein: CASSQDQGGYTF; CDR3 DNA: TGCGCCAGCAGCCAAGATCAGGGAGGCTACACCTTC
J gene: TRBJ1-5; V gene: TRBV3-1/TRBV3-2; D gene: -; clone size: -; CDR3 protein: CASSREGQLPQHF; CDR3 DNA: TGTGCCAGCAGCCGAGAAGGCCAGCTGCCCCAGCATTTT
J gene: TRBJ1-1; V gene: TRBV2; D gene: -; clone size: -; CDR3 protein: CASSVGHILNTEAFF; CDR3 DNA: TGTGCCAGCAGTGTGGGACATATCCTCAACACTGAAGCTTTCTTT
J gene: TRBJ2-2; V gene: TRBV25-1; D gene: -; clone size: -; CDR3 protein: CASSPLSNYIGELFF; CDR3 DNA: TGTGCCAGCAGTCCCCTCAGCAACTATATCGGGGAGCTGTTTTTT
J gene: TRBJ1-4; V gene: TRBV3-1/TRBV3-2; D gene: -; clone size: -; CDR3 protein: CASSQFSLTGRYEKLFF; CDR3 DNA: TGTGCCAGCAGCCAATTTTCGCTGACAGGAAGGTATGAAAAACTGTTTTTT
J gene: TRBJ2-3; V gene: TRBV6-6; D gene: -; clone size: -; CDR3 protein: CASSRIDTQYF; CDR3 DNA: TGTGCCAGCAGCCGTATAGATACGCAGTATTTT
J gene: TRBJ1-1; V gene: TRBV5-4; D gene: -; clone size: few; CDR3 protein: CASSLEQNTEAFF; CDR3 DNA: TGTGCCAGCAGCTTGGAACAGAACACTGAAGCTTTCTTT
J gene: TRBJ1-5; V gene: TRBV19; D gene: TRBD1; clone size: -; CDR3 protein: CASSTLGQGAGLEQPQHF; CDR3 DNA: TGTGCCAGTAGTACCCTTGGACAGGGGGCCGGTCTAGAACAGCCCCAGCATTTT
J gene: TRBJ2-6; V gene: TRBV11-2; D gene: -; clone size: -; CDR3 protein: CASSLVRGANVLTF; CDR3 DNA: TGTGCCAGCAGCCTCGTTCGCGGGGCCAACGTCCTGACTTTC
J gene: TRBJ1-5; V gene: TRBV2; D gene: -; clone size: -; CDR3 protein: CASSEVGSNQPQHF; CDR3 DNA: TGTGCCAGCAGTGAAGTGGGTAGCAATCAGCCCCAGCATTTT
J gene: TRBJ2-7; V gene: TRBV6-6; D gene: TRBD1; clone size: once; CDR3 protein: CASTDRDEQYF; CDR3 DNA: TGTGCCAGCACGGACAGGGACGAGCAGTACTTC
J gene: TRBJ1-3; V gene: TRBV12-3/TRBV12-4; D gene: -; clone size: -; CDR3 protein: CASSLIGNTIYF; CDR3 DNA: TGTGCCAGCAGTTTGATTGGAAACACCATATATTTT
J gene: TRBJ2-5; V gene: TRBV2; D gene: -; clone size: once; CDR3 protein: CASSVGLPRPQETQYF; CDR3 DNA: TGTGCCAGCAGCGTCGGACTCCCGCGACCCCAAGAGACCCAGTACTTC
J gene: TRBJ1-5; V gene: TRBV18; D gene: -; clone size: -; CDR3 protein: CASSAGRTGFSNQPQHF; CDR3 DNA: TGTGCCAGCTCAGCCGGGAGAACAGGGTTCAGCAATCAGCCCCAGCATTTT
J gene: TRBJ2-7; V gene: TRBV5-6; D gene: -; clone size: -; CDR3 protein: CASSSYDRTHYEQYF; CDR3 DNA: TGTGCCAGCAGCTCATATGACCGGACACACTACGAGCAGTACTTC
J gene: TRBJ2-7; V gene: TRBV9; D gene: -; clone size: -; CDR3 protein: CASSLSSTVSYEQYF; CDR3 DNA: TGTGCCAGCAGCCTGAGCTCTACGGTGTCCTACGAGCAGTACTTC
J gene: TRBJ2-2; V gene: TRBV5-1; D gene: -; clone size: -; CDR3 protein: CASSLSGLTGELFF; CDR3 DNA: TGCGCCAGCAGCTTAAGTGGGTTGACCGGGGAGCTGTTTTTT
J gene: TRBJ1-1; V gene: TRBV6-5; D gene: -; clone size: -; CDR3 protein: CASWPTRNTEAFF; CDR3 DNA: TGTGCCAGCTGGCCTACGCGGAACACTGAAGCTTTCTTT
J gene: TRBJ2-7; V gene: TRBV3-1/TRBV3-2; D gene: -; clone size: -; CDR3 protein: CASSPTTSSYEQYF; CDR3 DNA: TGTGCCAGCAGCCCAACCACCAGCTCCTACGAGCAGTACTTC
J gene: TRBJ1-5; V gene: TRBV7-3; D gene: -; clone size: -; CDR3 protein: CASSLTRKGRLINQPQHF; CDR3 DNA: TGTGCCAGCAGCTTAACCCGAAAAGGAAGGTTGATAAATCAGCCCCAGCATTTT
J gene: TRBJ2-2; V gene: TRBV9; D gene: -; clone size: once; CDR3 protein: CASSVASRNTGELFF; CDR3 DNA: TGTGCCAGCAGCGTAGCTTCAAGAAACACCGGGGAGCTGTTTTTT